The 32 T cell receptor beta chains presented below share a single source sample, sequenced in a study of cytomegalovirus exposure and HLA in healthy donors (dated by TCRdb to about 2017). Receptors were amplified or captured by the immunoSEQ multiplex PCR assay. For the multiplex PCR, a mixture combining 60 forward primers for TCR Vbeta segments and 13 reverse primers for TCR Jbeta segments was used. This is the immuneACCESS table as TCRdb keeps it, with only in-frame sequences that have V and J called. A part of the clones is gone; compared with another copy, unresolved V genes explain less than half, and the rest is unexplained. The sample includes around 94,000 clones, with less than 90% observed a single time. Of the sample, just over 2.5% falls within the top ten clones. The source material was PBMCs. The receptors come from a middle-aged man in good health and CMV-seronegative.

The chain links TRBV5-1 to TRBJ2-5; 8 bases fit TRBD2. The DNA matches TRBJ2-7 better at its end, which makes the J call doubtful. Germline V lookup: CDR1 SGHRS, CDR2 YFSETQ. The CDR3 spans 14 residues. The CDR3 nucleotides read TGCGCCAGCAGCCGTACGGGGGGGGCCTACGAGCAGTACTTC. Its translation is CASSRTGGAYEQYF.

V usage is TRBV5-1 and J usage is TRBJ1-1; tentative D call: TRBD1 (6 bases). This CDR3 region has 16 residues. Trimming left V 1 base short and J 0 bases short, with 13 bases between. Germline CDR1 reads SGHRS; CDR2 reads YFSETQ. CDR3 DNA: TGCGCCAGCAGCTTGTTCCCAGGGGCTATGAACACTGAAGCTTTCTTT. This gives the protein CASSLFPGAMNTEAFF.

The chain combines TRBV2 with TRBJ1-4, with a weak D call TRBD1 (5 bases). CDR3 length equals 16 residues. Germline V gene sequence: CDR1 SNHLY, CDR2 FYNNEI. Trimming removed 4 bases from V and 0 bases from J, with 12 bases in between. Here the CDR3 reads CASSGDSFATNEKLFF. Written as DNA, the CDR3 is TGTGCCAGCAGTGGTGACAGCTTTGCAACTAATGAAAAACTGTTTTTT.

The J gene is TRBJ1-1, the V gene TRBV11-2; 9 bases align to TRBD1. The J segment lost 1 base and the V segment lost 3 bases, leaving 9 bases of the junction unmatched. Germline CDR1 SGHAT, CDR2 FQNNGV. The CDR3 sequence is 17 residues long. Here the CDR3 reads CASSFPRDRVTNTEAFF. DNA of the CDR3: TGTGCCAGCAGCTTTCCCCGGGACAGGGTAACGAACACTGAAGCTTTCTTT. Full variable domain (outside the CDR3, taken from reference TRBV11-2 and TRBJ1-1): EAGVAQSPRYKIIEKRQSVAFWCNPISGHATLYWYQQILGQGPKLLIQFQNNGVVDDSQLPKDRFSAERLKGVDSTLKIQPAKLEDSAVYLCASSFPRDRVTNTEAFFGQGTRLTVV.

CDR3 loop: CASKFDRGPNEQFF. For the CDR3, the DNA is TGTGCCAGTAAATTTGACAGGGGGCCAAATGAGCAGTTCTTC. The chain couples TRBV2 to TRBJ2-1; 10 bases map to TRBD1. Germline V gives CDR1 SNHLY, CDR2 FYNNEI. After removal of 9 bases from V and 7 bases from J, the junction contained 9 bases not matched to a gene. The CDR3 totals 14 residues.

With regard to this clone: The same CDR3 also results from other DNA sequences found in this sample. The chain links TRBV5-4 to TRBJ2-7; perhaps TRBD2 as D (5 bases). The V and J ends lost 9 bases and 5 bases respectively, with 15 bases between them. Germline CDR1 reads SGHNT; CDR2 reads YYREEE (reference sequence). The CDR3 consists of 12 residues. The CDR3, as DNA: TGTGCCACGGGGTCGGTAGTCGACGAGCAGTACTTC. It encodes CATGSVVDEQYF. The entire variable domain, with the rest obtained from reference TRBV5-4 and TRBJ2-7, is as follows: ETGVTQSPTHLIKTRGQQVTLRCSSQSGHNTVSWYQQALGQGPQFIFQYYREEENGRGNFPPRFSGLQFPNYSSELNVNALELDDSALYLCATGSVVDEQYFGPGTRLTVT.

The chain joins TRBV2 to TRBJ2-1, with D uncertain. The CDR3 runs to 14 residues. V dropped 2 bases and J dropped 0 bases, with 5 bases sitting between them. Germline V gene lookup returns CDR1 SNHLY and CDR2 FYNNEI. CDR3 in DNA: TGTGCCAGCAGTGAAAATATCTCCTACAATGAGCAGTTCTTC. This sequence encodes CASSENISYNEQFF.

V is TRBV10-3 and J is TRBJ2-7, with 9 positions matching TRBD1. V was pared by 6 bases and J by 5 bases, with 8 bases of the junction left unmatched. CDR3 length: 14 amino acids. CDR1 is ENHRY and CDR2 is SYGVKD in the germline V gene. This CDR3 reads CAIRPTGGVNEQYF. CDR3 nucleotides: TGTGCCATCAGGCCGACAGGGGGTGTAAACGAGCAGTACTTC.

The chain employs TRBV4-1 and TRBJ1-5, with 9 bases fitting TRBD1. This CDR3 has 17 amino acids. CDR1 and CDR2 (germline): MGHRA, YSYEKL. V trimming: 1 base; J trimming: 4 bases; junction bases outside the gene matches: 8. Here the CDR3 reads CASSQGLQGARNQPQHF. The CDR3 DNA reads as TGCGCCAGCAGCCAAGGTCTACAGGGGGCTCGAAATCAGCCCCAGCATTTT.

The chain combines TRBV6-5 with TRBJ1-1; D might be TRBD1 (6 bases). CDR1 is MNHEY, CDR2 SVGAGI, per germline. CDR3 length: 13 residues. The V end was cut by 6 bases, the J end by 10 bases, with 18 bases between. Here the CDR3 reads CASSTGTFGGAFF. The CDR3 coding sequence is TGTGCCAGCAGCACCGGGACATTTGGAGGAGCTTTCTTT.

The chain is built from TRBV7-9 and TRBJ1-1, with D possibly matching TRBD1 (6 bases). The CDR3 loop spans 13 amino acids. CDR1 SEHNR and CDR2 FQNEAQ come from the germline V gene (reference sequence). With 5 bases removed from V and 7 bases from J, the gap between germline ends came to 14 bases. CDR3 residues: CASSHSARGEAFF. In DNA, the CDR3 is TGTGCCAGCAGCCATTCCGCCAGGGGTGAAGCTTTCTTT.

V usage is TRBV10-3 and J usage is TRBJ1-1; 7 bases map to TRBD1. This CDR3 is built from 16 residues. CDR1 ENHRY and CDR2 SYGVKD come from the germline V gene. With V trimmed by 3 bases and J by 5 bases, 12 bases remained unmatched. Here the CDR3 DNA reads TGTGCCATCAGTGAAGTTCAGAAGGGGGCGAGGACTGAAGCTTTCTTT. Its translation: CAISEVQKGARTEAFF.

The chain couples TRBV18 to TRBJ2-1, with 9 positions matching TRBD1. CDR3 length: 16 amino acids. Trimming cost V 2 bases and J 3 bases; bases outside gene matches: 5. Germline CDR1 is KGHSH and CDR2 is LQKENI. For the CDR3, the DNA is TGTGCCAGCTCACCATTCGGGACAGGGATCTACAATGAGCAGTTCTTC. The encoded protein is CASSPFGTGIYNEQFF.

CDR3 in amino acids: CASSPTGEAGNTIYF. For the CDR3, the DNA is TGTGCCAGCTCACCAACAGGGGAGGCTGGAAACACCATATATTTT. The chain carries TRBV18 and TRBJ1-3, with 7 bases matching TRBD1. CDR1 is KGHSH, CDR2 LQKENI, per germline. There are 15 residues in the CDR3. V shed 2 bases and J 2 bases; nucleotides not matched to a gene: 3.

The chain carries TRBV5-1 and TRBJ1-2; 8 bases align to TRBD1. The CDR3 is made up of 14 amino acids. With 2 bases clipped from V and 4 bases from J, the junction kept 4 bases outside the gene matches. Germline assignment: CDR1 SGHRS and CDR2 YFSETQ. CDR3 nucleotide sequence: TGCGCCAGCAGCTTCACAGGGGGACCCTATGGCTACACCTTC. It is translated as CASSFTGGPYGYTF.

The chain recombines TRBV7-9 with TRBJ2-4; no reliable D call. The germline V gene has CDR1 SEHNR and CDR2 FQNEAQ (reference sequence). This CDR3 is built from 15 residues. With 3 bases removed from V and 0 bases from J, the gap between germline ends came to 9 bases. The CDR3 loop is CASSLNSLAKNIQYF. The CDR3 DNA follows: TGTGCCAGCAGCTTGAATAGCCTAGCCAAAAACATTCAGTACTTC.

The chain is built from TRBV9 and TRBJ1-1; weak D call: TRBD1 (6 bases). Germline V gene lookup returns CDR1 SGDLS and CDR2 YYNGEE. The CDR3 consists of 13 residues. Trimming removed 0 bases at V and 6 bases at J, with 9 bases between. The CDR3 here is CASSVGGRAEAFF. The CDR3 DNA reads as TGTGCCAGCAGCGTAGGGGGGCGGGCTGAAGCTTTCTTT.

The chain couples TRBV7-2 to TRBJ2-7, with TRBD1 as a possible D gene (6 bases). Germline loops: CDR1 SGHTA, CDR2 FQGNSA. With 1 base removed from V and 3 bases from J, the gap between germline ends came to 10 bases. The CDR3 runs 14 residues. The CDR3, as DNA: TGTGCCAGCAGCTTAGTGGGGGCCGACTACGAGCAGTACTTC. Protein product: CASSLVGADYEQYF. The full variable domain, completed using reference TRBV7-2 and TRBJ2-7, is GAGVSQSPSNKVTEKGKDVELRCDPISGHTALYWYRQSLGQGLEFLIYFQGNSAPDKSGLPSDRFSAERTGGSVSTLTIQRTQQEDSAVYLCASSLVGADYEQYFGPGTRLTVT.

The DNA of the CDR3 is TGCGCCAGCAGTTCAGGACAGGGAGATGGCTACACCTTC. Translation gives CASSSGQGDGYTF. The V gene is TRBV5-1, the J gene TRBJ1-2; 8 bases match TRBD1. V was clipped by 5 bases and J by 6 bases; unmatched bases: 6. Germline loops: CDR1 SGHRS, CDR2 YFSETQ. The CDR3 runs 13 residues.

The rearrangement uses TRBV18 and TRBJ2-3; perhaps TRBD1 as D (5 bases). The CDR3 covers 17 residues. Trimming removed 1 base at V and 2 bases at J, with 16 bases between. CDR1 KGHSH and CDR2 LQKENI come from the germline V gene. As DNA, the CDR3 is TGTGCCAGCTCACCACTCCCCAGGGCCAGCTTCACAGATACGCAGTATTTT. Amino acids: CASSPLPRASFTDTQYF. Looking up the rest from reference TRBV18 and TRBJ2-3 gives the full variable domain: NAGVMQNPRHLVRRRGQEARLRCSPMKGHSHVYWYRQLPEEGLKFMVYLQKENIIDESGMPKERFSAEFPKEGPSILRIQQVVRGDSAAYFCASSPLPRASFTDTQYFGPGTRLTVL.

The rearrangement joins TRBV13 to TRBJ2-7, with TRBD1 matching over 7 bases. The CDR3 is 15 amino acids. After removal of 5 bases from V and 6 bases from J, the junction contained 13 bases not matched to a gene. Germline V gene lookup returns CDR1 PRHDT and CDR2 FYEKMQ (reference sequence). CDR3 amino acids: CASSTPDRVLGEQYF. In DNA, the CDR3 is TGTGCCAGCAGCACCCCCGACAGGGTTTTGGGCGAGCAGTACTTC.

V usage is TRBV5-1 and J usage is TRBJ2-2, with a tentative D call TRBD2 (5 bases). The CDR3 sequence is 16 residues long. V was pared by 1 base and J by 3 bases, with 13 bases between. Germline V gene data show CDR1 as SGHRS and CDR2 as YFSETQ. Here the CDR3 reads CASSLLGIGYTGELFF. CDR3 DNA sequence: TGCGCCAGCAGCTTGCTCGGGATCGGGTACACCGGGGAGCTGTTTTTT.

The rearrangement uses TRBV20-1 and TRBJ1-1; 7 nucleotides agree with TRBD1. Per the germline V gene, CDR1 is DFQATT and CDR2 is SNEGSKA (reference sequence). This CDR3 contains 10 residues. Written as DNA, the CDR3 is TGCAGCACAGGGGACACTGAAGCTTTCTTT. This sequence encodes CSTGDTEAFF.

The rearrangement links TRBV4-1 to TRBJ1-2; 7 bases match TRBD1. After removal of 4 bases from V and 8 bases from J, the junction contained 7 bases not matched to a gene. The germline gives CDR1 MGHRA, CDR2 YSYEKL. CDR3 length equals 13 residues. CDR3 sequence (DNA): TGCGCCAGCAGCCCTTACAGGGGCCGGGGCTACACCTTC. This encodes CASSPYRGRGYTF.

V gene TRBV19 combines with J gene TRBJ2-7; 7 bases are a match to TRBD1. CDR1 and CDR2 from the germline V gene are LNHDA and SQIVND (reference sequence). J lost 5 bases, V lost 5 bases, and 6 bases had no gene match. The CDR3 runs 13 residues. The CDR3 bases are TGTGCCAGTAGTTTCCAAGGACAGGACGAGCAGTACTTC. Its protein product is CASSFQGQDEQYF.

The chain links TRBV13 to TRBJ2-3; TRBD2 matches at 9 bases. Germline lookup yields CDR1 PRHDT and CDR2 FYEKMQ (reference sequence). CDR3 length: 17 residues. V lost 4 bases, J lost 3 bases, and 11 bases stayed unmatched. CDR3 amino acids: CASSSSGIAGVTDTQYF. CDR3 DNA sequence: TGTGCCAGCAGCTCCTCCGGGATAGCGGGGGTTACAGATACGCAGTATTTT.

This rearrangement joins TRBV7-9 to TRBJ2-7, with D maybe TRBD1 (5 bases). Looked up from germline, CDR1 is SEHNR and CDR2 is FQNEAQ (reference sequence). Between the trimmed V and J ends, which lost 5 bases and 5 bases, there was a span of 16 bases. CDR3 length: 14 residues. The CDR3 nucleotides read TGTGCCAGCAGCCCCCGACAGAATACCCACGAGCAGTACTTC. The encoded protein is CASSPRQNTHEQYF.

This chain links TRBV11-2 with TRBJ2-5; D not certain. Germline V lookup: CDR1 SGHAT, CDR2 FQNNGV. This CDR3 region has 15 residues. Trimming took 0 bases from V and 5 from J, leaving 13 bases between them. The DNA of the CDR3 is TGTGCCAGCAGCTTAGAATTCCAGGCTCGGGAGACCCAGTACTTC. This gives the protein CASSLEFQARETQYF.

The chain combines TRBV7-2 with TRBJ2-5, with 8 bases fitting TRBD2. After removal of 5 bases from V and 5 bases from J, the junction contained 4 bases not matched to a gene. CDR3 length: 13 amino acids. Germline lookup yields CDR1 SGHTA and CDR2 FQGNSA. The CDR3 DNA is TGTGCCAGCAGCCGGGGGGGGGAGGAGACCCAGTACTTC. It codes for CASSRGGEETQYF.

The rearrangement joins TRBV6-6 to TRBJ2-3; unclear D gene. Germline V gives CDR1 MNHNY, CDR2 SVGAGI (reference sequence). V was pared by 6 bases and J by 0 bases, with 16 bases between. The CDR3 totals 16 residues. CDR3 bases: TGTGCCAGCAGCCCCGTCACAGCAGCTAGCACAGATACGCAGTATTTT. Encoded protein: CASSPVTAASTDTQYF.

This clone was found once. V gene TRBV27 combines with J gene TRBJ2-7; the D gene is possibly TRBD2 (7 bases). Trimming took off 1 base at V and 5 bases at J, with 12 bases between the two ends. The CDR3 is 14 residues long. The germline V gene has CDR1 MNHEY and CDR2 SMNVEV (reference sequence). In DNA form, the CDR3 reads TGTGCCAGCAGTTTATTGGGAGGGGGGAACGAGCAGTACTTC. Residues: CASSLLGGGNEQYF.

This clone was picked up a small number of times. The chain recombines TRBV7-9 with TRBJ1-5; D is unclear. This CDR3 has 14 residues. Germline loops: CDR1 SEHNR, CDR2 FQNEAQ (reference sequence). V was shortened by 1 base and J by 0 bases, with 4 bases between the two germline ends. This CDR3 is CASSLGYSNQPQHF. The CDR3 DNA follows: TGTGCCAGCAGCTTAGGCTATAGCAATCAGCCCCAGCATTTT.